This T cell receptor beta chain was captured by sequencing in a study of blood T cell repertoires in COVID-19. Whole-study context: T cells, B-cell-depleted T cells, or PBMCs supplied cDNA or gDNA.

The CDR3 spans 15 residues. The germline V gene has CDR1 SGHVS and CDR2 FQNEAQ. The ends lost 5 bases at V and 5 bases at J; junction bases unmatched: 7. Methods used by the authors: Estimates of nucleated cell counts were drawn from the amplification of reference gene primers. Clones were sequenced by immunoSEQ multiplex PCR, and TCRdb holds only the in-frame ones, with some missing. V, J and clone size are those of that table, while D and trimming were read from the DNA. The sample includes 15,000 to 20,000 clones, about 81% of them seen just once. The chain employs TRBV7-8 and TRBJ1-5; 9 nucleotides match TRBD1. Specimen: peripheral blood. This TCR was sampled from a man in his sixties with acute or convalescent COVID-19. The CDR3, as DNA: TGTGCCAGCAGCCCCGACAGGGGGGCCTATCAGCCCCAGCATTTT. Protein sequence: CASSPDRGAYQPQHF.